This T cell receptor (beta chain) was sequenced in a study of identical twins. Healthy Caucasian donors formed the entire cohort. The sample holds many counts of this clonotype. What it binds is not known. The CDR3 consists of 17 residues. V was pared by 0 bases and J by 2 bases, with 3 bases of the junction left unmatched. From germline, CDR1 is MNHEY and CDR2 SVGEGT. Findings and caveats of the study: Zero-insertion analyses could be partly confounded by invariant MAIT and iNKT cells. Out-of-frame TCR alpha sharing in monozygotic twins exceeded recombination model predictions.

Template switching, a step in the protocol, added a universal primer site, and cDNA carried unique molecular identifiers. TCRdb processed the 5' RACE reads anew with MiXCR; each CDR3 protein has one entry. The profile shows 200,000 to 300,000 distinct CDR3 sequences, over 9.5% of them singletons. V usage is TRBV6-2 or TRBV6-3 and J usage is TRBJ2-2; 10 bases fit TRBD2. The sample comprised memory T cells sorted from blood. The TCR originated in a man aged 45-65 years in good health. CDR3 sequence: CASSYSALAGNTGELFF. CDR3 nucleotides: TGTGCCAGCAGTTACTCAGCACTAGCGGGAAACACCGGGGAGCTGTTTTTT.